The present T cell receptor (beta chain) was sequenced within a study of blood T cell repertoires in COVID-19. Study overall: COVID-19 samples collected from the United States, Italy and Spain covered acute and convalescent phases. PBMCs, B-cell-depleted T cells, or T cells were the source of the cDNA or gDNA that made up the material.

V shed 2 bases and J shed 0 bases, with 9 bases lying between them. This CDR3 has 15 residues. From germline, CDR1 is SGHKS and CDR2 YYEKEE (reference sequence). In the original workflow: The authors estimated nucleated cell counts from reference gene primer amplification. The data were produced by immunoSEQ multiplex PCR, yet TCRdb's version contains in-frame clones alone and is incomplete. Clone size and the V and J calls come from that table; the DNA yielded D and trimming. The sample shows about 300,000 clones, about four fifths of them seen only once. The material sequenced was peripheral blood. The TCR originated in a woman aged 45-65 years who had recovered from COVID-19. The chain links TRBV5-5 to TRBJ1-3; D is unclear. The CDR3 reads CASSFASASGNTIYF. In DNA form, the CDR3 reads TGTGCCAGCAGCTTCGCCAGCGCCTCTGGAAACACCATATATTTT. The full variable domain, completed using reference TRBV5-5 and TRBJ1-3, is DAGVTQSPTHLIKTRGQQVTLRCSPISGHKSVSWYQQVLGQGPQFIFQYYEKEERGRGNFPDRFSARQFPNYSSELNVNALLLGDSALYLCASSFASASGNTIYFGEGSWLTVV.